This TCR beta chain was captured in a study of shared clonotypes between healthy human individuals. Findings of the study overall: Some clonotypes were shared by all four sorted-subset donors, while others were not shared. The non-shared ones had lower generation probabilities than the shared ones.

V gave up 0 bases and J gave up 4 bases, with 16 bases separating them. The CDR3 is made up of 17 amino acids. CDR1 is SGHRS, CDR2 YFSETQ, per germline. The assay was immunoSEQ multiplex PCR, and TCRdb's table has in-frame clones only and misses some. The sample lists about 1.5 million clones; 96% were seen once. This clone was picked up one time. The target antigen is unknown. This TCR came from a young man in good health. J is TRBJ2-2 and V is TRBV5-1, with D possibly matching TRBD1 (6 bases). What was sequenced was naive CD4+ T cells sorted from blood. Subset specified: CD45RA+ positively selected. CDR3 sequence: CASSLATGTLVTGELFF. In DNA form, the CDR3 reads TGCGCCAGCAGCTTGGCCACAGGGACCCTCGTCACCGGGGAGCTGTTTTTT.